These T cell receptor beta chains were read from a single sample in a study of blood T cell repertoires in COVID-19. Sequenced by immunoSEQ multiplex PCR; TCRdb stores in-frame clones only, minus some. The sample records fewer than 300,000 clones, more than 70% being singletons. Sequencing input: peripheral blood. The receptors here all came from a woman in her forties or fifties with acute or convalescent COVID-19. Both conserved end residues are part of each CDR3. A D gene is named only where the DNA matches it firmly. Size values are once, few and many counts, or a class for expanded clones, and some rows have none.

>NA|TRBJ1-3|TRBV29-1|NA
TGCAGCGCGCGGGTCTCCTCTGGAAACACCATATATTTT
CSARVSSGNTIYF
>TRBD2|TRBJ2-1|TRBV10-3|NA
TGTGCCATCAGTGAGTCGCGGGGGAATGAGCAGTTCTTC
CAISESRGNEQFF
>NA|TRBJ1-4|TRBV7-9|once
TGTGCCAGCAGCTTAGTAGGGGGTACTAATGAAAAACTGTTTTTT
CASSLVGGTNEKLFF
>TRBD2|TRBJ2-2|TRBV7-3|NA
TGTGCCAGCAGCTTATTAGCGGGAGGAGGGACCGGGGAGCTGTTTTTT
CASSLLAGGGTGELFF
>NA|TRBJ1-1|TRBV28|NA
TGTGCCAGCAGTTTAAATCGGATGGGGAGGGTAATGAACACTGAAGCTTTCTTT
CASSLNRMGRVMNTEAFF
>TRBD2|TRBJ2-5|TRBV2|NA
TGTGCCAGCACCCGGACTAGCGGGAGGGCCTTGGGAGAGACCCAGTACTTC
CASTRTSGRALGETQYF
>TRBD1|TRBJ2-7|TRBV10-3|NA
TGTGCCAGTACCGGGACAGGAGCGCTCTACGAGCAGTACTTC
CASTGTGALYEQYF
>NA|TRBJ1-3|TRBV5-1|NA
TGCGCCAGCAGCTTGGAGGGTCAGGCCGGGGTATCTGGAAACACCATATATTTT
CASSLEGQAGVSGNTIYF
>NA|TRBJ2-7|TRBV7-9|NA
TGTGCCAGCAGCTTAACGGTCTCGGAGCAGTACTTC
CASSLTVSEQYF
>NA|TRBJ1-5|TRBV19|NA
TGTGCCAGTATGGCTTCAGGGGTAGGAAATCAGCCCCAGCATTTT
CASMASGVGNQPQHF